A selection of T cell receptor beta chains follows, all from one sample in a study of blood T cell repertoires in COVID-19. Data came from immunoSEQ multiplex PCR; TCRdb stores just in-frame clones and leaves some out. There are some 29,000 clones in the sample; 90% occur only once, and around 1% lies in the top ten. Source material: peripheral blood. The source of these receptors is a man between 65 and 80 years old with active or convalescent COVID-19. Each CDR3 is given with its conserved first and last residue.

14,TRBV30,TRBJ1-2,CAWGRPQGVNGYTF
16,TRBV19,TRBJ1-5,CASSPPGQGRHQPQHF
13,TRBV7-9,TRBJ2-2,CASSLHRAGELFF
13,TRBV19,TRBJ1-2,CASSIGQGRGYTF
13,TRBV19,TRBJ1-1,CAATLGRGTEAFF
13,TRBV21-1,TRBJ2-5,CASYLAGEETQYF
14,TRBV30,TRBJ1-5,CAWSSPGLNQPQHF
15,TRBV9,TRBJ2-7,CASSVGPGRDYEQYF
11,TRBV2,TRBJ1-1,CASSLQGRAFF
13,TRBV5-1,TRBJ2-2,CASSGQGTGELFF
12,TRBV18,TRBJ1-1,CASSPDTLEAFF
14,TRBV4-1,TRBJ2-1,CASSYGLSYNEQFF
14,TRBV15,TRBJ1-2,CATRELGQGHGYTF
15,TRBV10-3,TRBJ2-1,CAISPGLSSYNEQFF
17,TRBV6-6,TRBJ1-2,CASSPSGGTSYNYGYTF
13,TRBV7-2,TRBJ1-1,CASSLSENTEAFF
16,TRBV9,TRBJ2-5,CASSVGSGTYQETQYF
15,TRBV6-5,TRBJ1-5,CASSSGTTSNQPQHF
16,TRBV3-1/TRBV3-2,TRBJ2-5,CASSQWDRGPGETQYF
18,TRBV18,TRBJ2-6,CASSPSSGQFSGANVLTF
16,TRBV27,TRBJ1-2,CASRPTGDGPGYGYTF
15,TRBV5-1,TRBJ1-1,CASSLVGGKNTEAFF
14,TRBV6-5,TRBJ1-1,CASRTVRANTEAFF
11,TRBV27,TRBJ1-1,CASAQYTEAFF
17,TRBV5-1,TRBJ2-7,CASSGPLGQGRSYEQYF
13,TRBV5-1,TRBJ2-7,CASSAFRADEQYF
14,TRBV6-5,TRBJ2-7,CASSYPGQIYEQYF
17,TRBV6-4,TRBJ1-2,CASSDGLSGTGVYGYTF
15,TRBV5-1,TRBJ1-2,CASSFGLTLNYGYTF
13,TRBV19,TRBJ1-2,CASSKGEYYGYTF
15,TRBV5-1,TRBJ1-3,CASSLNQGTGNTIYF
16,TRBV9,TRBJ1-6,CASSVGPGGGNSPLHF
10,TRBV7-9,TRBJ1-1,CASRREVAFF
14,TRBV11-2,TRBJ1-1,CASSSGTLNTEAFF
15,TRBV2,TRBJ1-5,CASSRGQGASQPQHF
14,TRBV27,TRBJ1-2,CASSFGQGAGGYTF
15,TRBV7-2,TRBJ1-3,CASSLGPGSGNTIYF
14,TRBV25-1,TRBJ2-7,CASSKRQGPYEQYF
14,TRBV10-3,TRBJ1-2,CAISESGGGYGYTF
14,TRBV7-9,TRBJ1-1,CASSPGQGRTEAFF
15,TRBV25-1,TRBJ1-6,CASSETRTGDSPLHF
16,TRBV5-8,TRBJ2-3,CASSLTGGGFTDTQYF
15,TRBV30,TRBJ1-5,CAWSIGGNSNQPQHF
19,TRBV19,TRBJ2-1,CASSIERLGTSATYNEQFF
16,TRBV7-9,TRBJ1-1,CASSPFTGQLNTEAFF
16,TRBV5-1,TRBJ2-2,CASSSPGTGDTGELFF
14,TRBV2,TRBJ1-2,CASSSTPTNYGYTF
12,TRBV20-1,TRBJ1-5,CSASGRNQPQHF
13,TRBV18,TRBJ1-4,CASSPPGYEKLFF
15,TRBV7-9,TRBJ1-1,CASSLGGTGGTEAFF